This TCR beta chain was retrieved from a study of shared clonotypes between healthy human individuals. A note on this clone: Its antigen remains unidentified.

Study results and caveats: As a rule, naive subsets had a larger estimated richness than memory subsets.

Trimming pared 5 bases from V and 8 bases from J, leaving 15 bases between. CDR3 length: 13 amino acids. Per germline, CDR1 SGHTA and CDR2 FQGTGA. A 200 ng quantity of DNA, tens of thousands of T cell genomes, went into the sorted-subset replicate PCRs. This table comes from immunoSEQ multiplex PCR, and its TCRdb copy is limited to in-frame clones, with some not included. The sample includes 2 million to 2.5 million clones, around 93% of them seen just once. The sequence derives from a young man in good health. Some clones in this sample may be carry-over from other donors' samples. What was sequenced was naive CD4+ T cells from PBMCs. The subset: CD45RA+ positively selected. J is TRBJ1-1 and V is TRBV7-3, with D tentatively TRBD1 (5 bases). The CDR3 sequence: CASSPMARGEAFF. DNA of the CDR3: TGTGCCAGCAGCCCGATGGCCCGGGGGGAAGCTTTCTTT.